The present TCR beta chain was sequenced within a study of blood T cell repertoires in COVID-19 (dated by TCRdb to the early 2020s). Background on the whole study: Samples covering the acute and convalescent phases of COVID-19 were provided by collaborators in the United States, Italy and Spain. Sample metadata almost always included a de-identified subject ID, COVID-19 status, age in years and sex. Deeply sampled blood TCRbeta repertoires from subjects exposed to, actively infected with, or recovered from COVID-19 were included in the dataset. A freely available public database, intended as a resource for researchers studying the immune response to SARS-CoV-2, is where the repertoires were released. The material from the prospective study consisted of cDNA or gDNA derived from T cells, B-cell-depleted T cells, or PBMCs. Samples came from the ongoing ImmuneRACE study (first 160 participants) plus 1,254 subjects from 6 global collaborators. HLA class I and class II types, where available, came from metadata supplied by the sample provider rather than from assay-based typing.

TCRbeta CDR3 regions were amplified from genomic DNA using the immunoSEQ Assay, a bias-controlled multiplex PCR. The source study handled its data this way. Nucleated cell counts per sample were estimated from amplification of reference gene primers within the assay. To quantify the absolute abundance of each unique TCRbeta CDR3 rearrangement, sequence reads were collapsed and filtered. For each sample, productive Simpson clonality was calculated as the square root of Simpson's diversity index across productive rearrangements. Sourced from immuneACCESS, this table was stored by TCRdb with only in-frame sequences that have V and J called. A share of the clones is absent; for the studies checked, an unresolved V gene accounts for under half, and the remainder has no known explanation. V, J and clone size derive from that table, while D and trimming were established from the DNA sequence. In all, the sample holds approximately 200,000 clones, and 75% to 90% of those were seen once. The biggest ten clones account for approximately 2.6% of the sample.

The CDR3 goes from the cysteine to the phenylalanine over 15 residues. This entry keeps only the CDR3 DNA: 45 bases, framed from base 1. From a lookup of the germline V gene, CDR1 and CDR2 are SGHRS and YFSETQ. The V and J ends are trimmed by 4 bases and 1 base, leaving 14 bases between them. This clone was recorded only once. No cognate antigen has been identified for it. No per-base quality is available; no much larger clone lies one base away. One collaborating source in Seattle enrolled patients while the patients were actively infected and followed the patients over time throughout the course of disease. Each collaborating institution followed its own protocols to collect whole blood in K2EDTA tubes. For TCRbeta analysis, collaborators shipped samples as frozen whole blood, isolated PBMCs, or DNA extracted from either of those sample types. Overall results and qualifications from the work: The quantity of clinical and demographic metadata differed by source and by participant and was supplied without curation.

This TCR derives from a man aged 25-40 years with COVID-19, enrolled during active disease. The rearrangement joined TRBV5-1 to TRBJ1-1, and possibly TRBD1, on 6 matching bases. Sequenced: peripheral blood. The DNA sequence is as follows: TGCGCCAGCAGCCCCCGAGAAGGGGGGAACACTGAAGCTTTCTTT. Its product reads: CASSPREGGNTEAFF.